The entry below describes one T cell receptor beta chain. Its matching antigen is unknown. The data were taken from a study of memory CD8 T cells in hepatitis C reinfection. In the study overall: Pre-reinfection samples were taken 55 to 20 weeks before detection. Study-wide findings and caveats: Conclusions on public clonotypes and secondary clearance were not definitive with five donors.

Time point here: pre-reinfection, 55 to 20 weeks before reinfection detection. TCR sequencing was done directly ex vivo on sorted cells, without expansion in vitro. A couple of donors provided sorted CD3+ CD8+ CD45RO- naive CD8 T cells at all three reinfection time points. Measured with immunoSEQ multiplex PCR; TCRdb has only the in-frame clones, and not every one. The data show over 45,000 clones, roughly 86% seen once. The V and J ends lost 1 base and 6 bases, in that order; junction bases with no gene match: 4. The germline V gene has CDR1 SEHNR and CDR2 FQNEAQ (reference sequence). The CDR3 contains 16 residues.

The chain joins TRBV7-9 to TRBJ2-1, with 12 bases identical to TRBD2. The TCR sequence derives from a man younger than 35 with hepatitis C virus infection. Input material: naive CD8+ T cells sorted from blood. CDR3 protein: CASSLVRLAGVNEQFF. DNA for the CDR3: TGTGCCAGCAGCTTAGTAAGACTAGCGGGAGTCAATGAGCAGTTCTTC.